Detailed here is one T cell receptor (beta chain). Antigen: not known. From germline, CDR1 is SGHKS and CDR2 YYEKEE (reference sequence). The junction had 11 bases not matched to a gene; V was cut back by 0 bases and J by 2 bases. This CDR3 is built from 17 residues. The data were taken from a study of OX40 agonist ivuxolimab in advanced cancers. Study overall: Cancers in dose escalation were hepatocellular, melanoma, renal cell and head and neck. Partial responses were achieved by three patients, of whom one had hepatocellular carcinoma and two had cutaneous melanoma. Points from the study as a whole: At 0.1 to 3.0 mg/kg, CD4+ and CD8+ blood T cells expanded clonally by week 6.

Using immunoSEQ multiplex PCR, the repertoire was profiled, and TCRdb retains in-frame clones only, with some absent. Here the sample spans 40,000 to 45,000 clones, roughly four fifths being singletons. The TCR sequence derives from an adult with an advanced solid tumor such as melanoma, head and neck, liver or kidney cancer. The chain employs TRBV5-5 and TRBJ2-7, with TRBD1 matching 7 bases. The starting material was CD4+ or CD8+ T cells sorted from blood, obtained in a trial of the OX40 agonist ivuxolimab. The CDR3 region is CASSLGLGDSATYEQYF. The CDR3 DNA is TGTGCCAGCAGCTTGGGTTTGGGGGACAGTGCAACCTACGAGCAGTACTTC. The whole variable domain, remainder taken from reference TRBV5-5 and TRBJ2-7, is DAGVTQSPTHLIKTRGQQVTLRCSPISGHKSVSWYQQVLGQGPQFIFQYYEKEERGRGNFPDRFSARQFPNYSSELNVNALLLGDSALYLCASSLGLGDSATYEQYFGPGTRLTVT.